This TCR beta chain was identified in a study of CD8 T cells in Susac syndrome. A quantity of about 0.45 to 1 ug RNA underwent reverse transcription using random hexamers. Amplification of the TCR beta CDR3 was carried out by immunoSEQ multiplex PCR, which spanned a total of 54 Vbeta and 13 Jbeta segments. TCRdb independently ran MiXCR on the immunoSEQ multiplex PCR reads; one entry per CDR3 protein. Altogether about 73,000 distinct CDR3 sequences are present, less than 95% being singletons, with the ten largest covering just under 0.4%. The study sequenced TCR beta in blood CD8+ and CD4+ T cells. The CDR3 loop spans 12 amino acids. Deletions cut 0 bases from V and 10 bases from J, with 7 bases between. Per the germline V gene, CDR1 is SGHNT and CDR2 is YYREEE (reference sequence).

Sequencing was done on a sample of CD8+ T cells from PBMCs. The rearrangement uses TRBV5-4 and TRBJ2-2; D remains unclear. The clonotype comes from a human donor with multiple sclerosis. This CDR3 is CASSLESAELFF. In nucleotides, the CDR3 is TGTGCCAGCAGCTTGGAGTCCGCGGAGCTGTTTTTT.